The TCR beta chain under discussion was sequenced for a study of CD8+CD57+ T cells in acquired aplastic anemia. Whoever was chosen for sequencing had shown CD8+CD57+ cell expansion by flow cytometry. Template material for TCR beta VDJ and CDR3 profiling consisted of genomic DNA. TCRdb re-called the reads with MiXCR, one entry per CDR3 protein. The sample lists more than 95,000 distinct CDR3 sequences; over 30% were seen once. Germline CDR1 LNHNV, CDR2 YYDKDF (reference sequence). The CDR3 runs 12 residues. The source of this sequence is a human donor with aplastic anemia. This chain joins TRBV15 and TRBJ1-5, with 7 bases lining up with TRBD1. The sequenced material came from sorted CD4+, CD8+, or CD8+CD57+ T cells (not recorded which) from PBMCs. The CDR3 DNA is TGTGCTAGAGACAGGGCAGAACAGCCCCAGCATTTT. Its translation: CARDRAEQPQHF.